Following are 32 T cell receptor beta chains from one sample sequenced in a study of shared clonotypes between healthy human individuals. Here immunoSEQ multiplex PCR was the method, and the copy in TCRdb shows in-frame clones only, minus some. The profile shows about 2,500,000 clones, roughly 92% of them singletons. The sequenced sample was naive CD4+ T cells sorted from blood. Subset denoted: CD45RA+ positively selected. The receptors originated from a man aged 18 to 35 in good health.

This chain links TRBV27 with TRBJ2-1; D perhaps matches TRBD1 (6 bases). The CDR3 contains 14 residues. Trimming pared 10 bases from V and 2 bases from J, leaving 15 bases between. Per the germline V gene, CDR1 is MNHEY and CDR2 is SMNVEV (reference sequence). CDR3 nucleotide sequence: TGTGCCATTCCGTGGGGGCTCCCCTACAATGAGCAGTTCTTC. Protein: CAIPWGLPYNEQFF.

The chain is built from TRBV5-1 and TRBJ2-2, with D perhaps TRBD1 or TRBD2 (5 bases each). Germline V CDR1 and CDR2: SGHRS, YFSETQ. V lost 8 bases, J lost 0 bases, and 14 bases lay in between. CDR3 length: 15 residues. CDR3 sequence: CASMTGAANTGELFF. CDR3 coding DNA: TGCGCCAGTATGACCGGGGCCGCGAACACCGGGGAGCTGTTTTTT.

The chain recombines TRBV18 with TRBJ2-7; a possible D gene is TRBD1 (5 bases). Trimming stripped 6 bases from V and 2 bases from J, with 14 bases between. This CDR3 region has 14 residues. Germline V gene lookup returns CDR1 KGHSH and CDR2 LQKENI. The CDR3 nucleotides are TGTGCCAGCTCTCGAGCAGGGTCCACCTACGAGCAGTACTTC. Encoded protein: CASSRAGSTYEQYF.

The genes are TRBV5-1 and TRBJ2-3; TRBD2 might be the D (6 bases). CDR3 length: 14 residues. From germline, CDR1 is SGHRS and CDR2 YFSETQ. Between the trimmed V and J ends, which lost 5 bases and 3 bases, there was a span of 13 bases. Here the CDR3 reads CASSPVGGTDTQYF. Written as DNA, the CDR3 is TGCGCCAGCAGTCCCGTGGGGGGAACAGATACGCAGTATTTT.

The DNA of the CDR3 is TGTGCCAGCAGTCCAAACCCATTCTCTGGAAACACCATATATTTT. Protein sequence: CASSPNPFSGNTIYF. V is TRBV9 and J is TRBJ1-3; unclear D gene. There are 15 residues in the CDR3. V lost 5 bases and J lost 0, with 12 bases in between. CDR1 and CDR2 from the germline V gene are SGDLS and YYNGEE.

This chain connects TRBV7-2 to TRBJ2-3; 8 bases fit TRBD2. The CDR3 is made up of 16 amino acids. Germline CDR1 reads SGHTA; CDR2 reads FQGNSA. Unmatched junction bases numbered 13, after V lost 5 bases and J lost 6 bases. The CDR3 sequence is CASSRGGAGVPDTQYF. Written as DNA, the CDR3 is TGTGCCAGCAGCCGAGGGGGAGCGGGAGTTCCCGATACGCAGTATTTT.

The chain recombines TRBV5-4 with TRBJ2-5; weak D call: TRBD1 (6 bases). The CDR3 spans 16 residues. The V gene's germline CDR1 is SGHNT and CDR2 YYREEE (reference sequence). Trimming left V 3 bases short and J 2 bases short, with 17 bases between. DNA for the CDR3: TGTGCCAGCAGCTCTGTACAGGGAGCAATTCAAGAGACCCAGTACTTC. Protein: CASSSVQGAIQETQYF.

This clone was recorded once. Other DNA sequences within the sample encode an identical CDR3. This sequence joins TRBV6-5 and TRBJ2-1; 8 nucleotides align to TRBD1. The CDR3 covers 15 residues. V shed 6 bases, J shed 1 base, and the junction held 5 bases outside the gene matches. The germline gives CDR1 MNHEY, CDR2 SVGAGI. The CDR3 DNA follows: TGTGCCAGCAGACCAACAGGGGGGTCCTACAATGAGCAGTTCTTC. It is translated as CASRPTGGSYNEQFF.

This chain connects TRBV6-6 to TRBJ1-1; TRBD1 might be the D (6 bases). Trimming shortened V by 7 bases and J by 4 bases, and 13 bases separated the two germline ends. Germline CDR1 reads MNHNY; CDR2 reads SVGAGI (reference sequence). The CDR3 is 13 residues long. CDR3 DNA sequence: TGTGCCAGCACCCGGGACATACGCACTGAAGCTTTCTTT. Amino acids: CASTRDIRTEAFF.

J is TRBJ1-4 and V is TRBV29-1, with TRBD1 as a possible D gene (5 bases). This CDR3 spans 13 amino acids. Trimming stripped 6 bases from V and 0 bases from J, with 8 bases between. CDR1 and CDR2 (germline): SQVTM, ANQGSEA. The CDR3 DNA reads TGCAGCGTGCCGGGGGCAACTAATGAAAAACTGTTTTTT. This codes for CSVPGATNEKLFF.

To note about this clone: This sample also contains other DNA sequences that code for the same CDR3. The rearrangement uses TRBV18 and TRBJ2-1; weak D call: TRBD2 (6 bases). The CDR3 has 13 amino acids. The V gene's germline CDR1 is KGHSH and CDR2 LQKENI. Between the trimmed V and J ends, which lost 1 base and 7 bases, there was a span of 8 bases. CDR3 in DNA: TGTGCCAGCTCACCACGGGGGGATAATGAGCAGTTCTTC. The encoded protein is CASSPRGDNEQFF.

This clone was seen just once. The chain recombines TRBV6-6 with TRBJ1-4, with D unresolved. Germline-derived CDR1 and CDR2 are MNHNY and SVGAGI (reference sequence). V was cut by 6 bases and J by 5 bases, with 13 bases left in between. CDR3 length: 14 amino acids. In DNA, the CDR3 is TGTGCCAGCAGCCCGCCAGCCTTCAATGAAAAACTGTTTTTT. Protein: CASSPPAFNEKLFF.

Notes on this clone: The sample holds other DNA sequences that translate to the same CDR3. V is TRBV10-3 and J is TRBJ1-5, with D possibly being TRBD1 (5 bases). Per the germline V gene, CDR1 is ENHRY and CDR2 is SYGVKD. Deletions cut 4 bases from V and 5 bases from J, with 6 bases between. The CDR3 loop spans 12 amino acids. CDR3 sequence reads: CAISGGDQPQHF. In DNA form, the CDR3 reads TGTGCCATCAGTGGAGGGGATCAGCCCCAGCATTTT.

The V and J genes are TRBV18 and TRBJ1-2; D may be TRBD1 (5 bases). Germline CDR1 and CDR2: KGHSH and LQKENI. V lost 2 bases to trimming and J lost 5 bases, with 9 bases between them. CDR3 length equals 13 residues. DNA of the CDR3: TGTGCCAGCTCACCAACGACAGCATATGGCTACACCTTC. Translation: CASSPTTAYGYTF.

Turning to this clone: Sequence at one end of the junction differs from germline and may be a read error. CDR3 residues: CASSLAVVGIPPGNTIYF. The CDR3 DNA reads as TGTGCTAGCAGCTTAGCGGTGGTAGGGATCCCCCCTGGAAACACCATATATTTT. This rearrangement joins TRBV7-7 to TRBJ1-3; D not resolved. The CDR3 contains 18 residues. The germline gives CDR1 SSHAT, CDR2 FNYEAQ (reference sequence).

The V gene is TRBV28, the J gene TRBJ1-5; unclear D gene. This CDR3 contains 13 residues. Germline CDR1 and CDR2: MDHEN and SYDVKM. The V gene lost 2 bases and the J gene lost 9 bases, with 11 bases spanning the gap. CDR3 in DNA: TGTGCCAGCAGTTTACAGCCCCCCGTGCCCCAGCATTTT. It encodes CASSLQPPVPQHF.

This clone showed up just once. The V gene is TRBV28, the J gene TRBJ2-3; 12 positions match TRBD2. The CDR3 consists of 16 residues. Trimming cost V 3 bases and J 4 bases; bases outside gene matches: 5. Per germline, CDR1 MDHEN and CDR2 SYDVKM. The CDR3: CASSLRTSGVSDTQYF. The DNA of the CDR3 is TGTGCCAGCAGTTTGAGGACTAGCGGGGTTTCAGATACGCAGTATTTT.

This chain joins TRBV6-6 and TRBJ2-1; 8 bases line up with TRBD1. The junction had 0 bases not matched to a gene; V was cut back by 8 bases and J by 6 bases. CDR1 and CDR2 (germline): MNHNY, SVGAGI (reference sequence). The CDR3 spans 11 residues. The CDR3 region is CASDRGNEQFF. Written as DNA, the CDR3 is TGTGCCAGCGACAGGGGCAATGAGCAGTTCTTC.

Here the CDR3 reads CASNKGQGVYEQYF. In nucleotides, the CDR3 is TGTGCCAGCAATAAAGGACAGGGAGTCTACGAGCAGTACTTC. This chain links TRBV6-1 with TRBJ2-7, with 8 bases matching TRBD1. The CDR3 runs 14 residues. From germline, CDR1 is MNHNS and CDR2 SASEGT. V trimming: 7 bases; J trimming: 3 bases; junction bases outside the gene matches: 8.

This clone was detected once. This chain links TRBV4-3 with TRBJ1-6, with TRBD1 as a possible D gene (5 bases). CDR3 length equals 14 residues. Germline CDR1 is LGHNA and CDR2 is YSLEER. Between the trimmed V and J ends, which lost 0 bases and 9 bases, there was a span of 9 bases. The CDR3 protein is CASSQEDSGSPLHF. CDR3 in DNA: TGCGCCAGCAGCCAAGAAGACAGTGGTTCACCCCTCCACTTT.

This chain connects TRBV7-2 to TRBJ1-1, with D hard to call. The CDR3 length is 13 residues. CDR1 is SGHTA and CDR2 is FQGNSA in the germline V gene. V lost 1 base, J lost 7 bases, and 10 bases lay in between. The CDR3 protein is CASSLDRAGEAFF. CDR3 coding DNA: TGTGCCAGCAGCTTAGATAGGGCGGGTGAAGCTTTCTTT.

The V and J genes are TRBV18 and TRBJ1-3; no clear D gene. The CDR3 totals 16 residues. CDR1 is KGHSH, CDR2 LQKENI, per germline. The ends were cut back, 2 bases at V and 0 bases at J, with 11 bases in the middle. The CDR3 nucleotides read TGTGCCAGCTCACCAGGGCAGGCTTCCTCTGGAAACACCATATATTTT. It specifies CASSPGQASSGNTIYF.

Remarks on this clone: In the same sample, other DNA sequences code for this CDR3. The J gene is TRBJ2-1, the V gene TRBV5-4, with D perhaps given as TRBD1 or TRBD2 (6 bases each). V was cut by 4 bases and J by 1 base, with 12 bases left in between. The V gene's germline CDR1 is SGHNT and CDR2 YYREEE (reference sequence). CDR3 size: 15 residues. DNA of the CDR3: TGTGCCAGCAGCCCGACAGGAGGGTCCTACAATGAGCAGTTCTTC. The encoded protein is CASSPTGGSYNEQFF. Drawing the rest from reference TRBV5-4 and TRBJ2-1, the complete variable domain is ETGVTQSPTHLIKTRGQQVTLRCSSQSGHNTVSWYQQALGQGPQFIFQYYREEENGRGNFPPRFSGLQFPNYSSELNVNALELDDSALYLCASSPTGGSYNEQFFGPGTRLTVL.

This chain uses TRBV5-1 with TRBJ2-2, with 10 bases lining up with TRBD1. The V gene's germline CDR1 is SGHRS and CDR2 YFSETQ. The CDR3 runs 17 residues. V shed 0 bases and J 2 bases; nucleotides not matched to a gene: 4. In nucleotides, the CDR3 is TGCGCCAGCAGCTTGGGACAGGGGGCGCGTAACACCGGGGAGCTGTTTTTT. Translating it yields CASSLGQGARNTGELFF.

The chain carries TRBV5-1 and TRBJ2-1; the D gene is possibly TRBD2 (6 bases). This CDR3 comprises 14 residues. Germline V lookup: CDR1 SGHRS, CDR2 YFSETQ. Trimming took off 2 bases at V and 8 bases at J, with 14 bases between the two ends. CDR3 nucleotide sequence: TGCGCCAGCAGCTTCCGACTAGGTAGCGATGAGCAGTTCTTC. It yields the protein CASSFRLGSDEQFF.

V is TRBV19 and J is TRBJ1-4; possible D gene TRBD1, 6 bases. Trimming stripped 4 bases from V and 5 bases from J, with 14 bases between. The CDR3 covers 15 residues. CDR1 and CDR2 (germline): LNHDA, SQIVND (reference sequence). CDR3 sequence reads: CASSTQGWMNEKLFF. CDR3 coding DNA: TGTGCCAGTAGTACACAGGGTTGGATGAATGAAAAACTGTTTTTT.

The chain has TRBV4-3 and TRBJ1-2; no clear D gene. The CDR3 sequence is 13 residues long. Germline V lookup: CDR1 LGHNA, CDR2 YSLEER. V was shortened by 4 bases and J by 2 bases, with 8 bases between the two germline ends. CDR3 in amino acids: CASSPDGNYGYTF. CDR3 coding DNA: TGCGCCAGCAGCCCGGACGGGAACTATGGCTACACCTTC.

The chain links TRBV7-9 to TRBJ1-1; D is unclear. The CDR3 consists of 13 residues. Trimming removed 5 bases from V and 6 bases from J, with 13 bases in between. Germline V gene data show CDR1 as SEHNR and CDR2 as FQNEAQ (reference sequence). CDR3 DNA: TGTGCCAGCAGCCAAGACACAATCTCTGAAGCTTTCTTT. It specifies CASSQDTISEAFF.

The chain couples TRBV19 to TRBJ2-5, with D possibly TRBD2 on 6 matching bases. Trimming removed 3 bases at V and 5 bases at J, with 16 bases between. The germline V gene has CDR1 LNHDA and CDR2 SQIVND (reference sequence). The CDR3 has 15 amino acids. The CDR3 DNA reads TGTGCCAGTAGTATGATTTGGGCCGGAGGGGAGACCCAGTACTTC. This codes for CASSMIWAGGETQYF.

The chain uses TRBV5-4 and TRBJ1-3, with D hard to call. This CDR3 has 16 amino acids. With 3 bases removed from V and 1 base from J, the gap between germline ends came to 14 bases. CDR1 and CDR2 from the germline V gene are SGHNT and YYREEE (reference sequence). CDR3 amino acids: CASSSPSMASGNTIYF. The CDR3 DNA reads as TGTGCCAGCAGCTCCCCCTCTATGGCTTCTGGAAACACCATATATTTT.

V and J are TRBV5-1 and TRBJ1-6; tentative D call: TRBD1 (6 bases). The CDR3 runs to 15 residues. Germline CDR1 and CDR2: SGHRS and YFSETQ. V was pared by 4 bases and J by 5 bases, with 13 bases between. The CDR3 DNA is TGCGCCAGCAGCGCATTACAGGGAAATAATTCACCCCTCCACTTT. Translated, it gives CASSALQGNNSPLHF.

The rearrangement links TRBV6-5 to TRBJ1-2; 7 bases map to TRBD1. Germline CDR1 reads MNHEY; CDR2 reads SVGAGI. J was trimmed by 6 bases and V by 3 bases; bases with no gene match: 4. CDR3 length equals 13 residues. In DNA, the CDR3 is TGTGCCAGCAGTTATGCAGGGGGAAATGGCTACACCTTC. Its protein is CASSYAGGNGYTF.